This paragraph reports one T cell receptor (beta chain). V was clipped by 2 bases and J by 8 bases, with 15 bases between them. Germline CDR1 and CDR2: MGHDK and SYGVNS. The CDR3 length is 15 residues. This entry comes from a study of blood T cell repertoires in COVID-19. Study in general: In each case, the material was cDNA or gDNA derived from T cells, B-cell-depleted T cells, or PBMCs.

The data were produced by immunoSEQ multiplex PCR, yet TCRdb's version contains in-frame clones alone and is incomplete. The sample shows around 90,000 clones, around 80% of them seen only once. The receptor was derived from a human donor in a cohort sampled during active COVID-19. Sequenced material: peripheral blood. The chain uses TRBV25-1 and TRBJ1-4, with D possibly TRBD1 on 6 matching bases. The DNA of the CDR3 is TGTGCCAGCAGTGAACCCAGGGGAAGAGGAGAAAAACTGTTTTTT. Amino acids: CASSEPRGRGEKLFF.